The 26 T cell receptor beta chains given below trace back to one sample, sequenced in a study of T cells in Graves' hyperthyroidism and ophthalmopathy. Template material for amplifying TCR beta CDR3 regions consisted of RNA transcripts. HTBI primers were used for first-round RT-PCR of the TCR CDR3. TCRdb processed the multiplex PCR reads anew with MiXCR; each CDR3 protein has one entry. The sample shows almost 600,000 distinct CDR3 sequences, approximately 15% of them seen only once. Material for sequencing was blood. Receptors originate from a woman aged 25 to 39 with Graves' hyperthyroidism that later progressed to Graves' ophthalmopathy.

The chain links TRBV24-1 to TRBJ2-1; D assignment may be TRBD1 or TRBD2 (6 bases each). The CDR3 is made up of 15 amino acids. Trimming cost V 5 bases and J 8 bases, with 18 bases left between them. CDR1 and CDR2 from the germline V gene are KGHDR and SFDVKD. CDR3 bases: TGTGCCACCAGTGCCCTTAGGGGGGACTTCGATGAGCAGTTCTTC. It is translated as CATSALRGDFDEQFF.

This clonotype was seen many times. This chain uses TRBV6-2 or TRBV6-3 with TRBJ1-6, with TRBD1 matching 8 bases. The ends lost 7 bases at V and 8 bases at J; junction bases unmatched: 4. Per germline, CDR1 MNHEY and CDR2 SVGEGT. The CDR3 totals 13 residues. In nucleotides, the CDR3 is TGTGCCAGCAACGGACAGGGAGATTCACCCCTCCACTTT. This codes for CASNGQGDSPLHF.

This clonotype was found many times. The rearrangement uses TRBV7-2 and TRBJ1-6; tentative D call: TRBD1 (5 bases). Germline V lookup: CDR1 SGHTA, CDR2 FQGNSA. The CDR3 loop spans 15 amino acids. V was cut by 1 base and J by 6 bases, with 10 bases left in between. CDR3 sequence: CASSLEPGFNSPLHF. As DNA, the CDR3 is TGTGCCAGCAGCTTAGAACCAGGGTTTAATTCACCCCTCCACTTT. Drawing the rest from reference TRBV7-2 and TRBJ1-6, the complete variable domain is GAGVSQSPSNKVTEKGKDVELRCDPISGHTALYWYRQSLGQGLEFLIYFQGNSAPDKSGLPSDRFSAERTGGSVSTLTIQRTQQEDSAVYLCASSLEPGFNSPLHFGNGTRLTVT.

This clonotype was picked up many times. CDR3 in DNA: TGCAGTGCTTGGCGGGGGGCGCTGACAGATACGCAGTATTTT. Protein: CSAWRGALTDTQYF. The chain uses TRBV20-1 and TRBJ2-3; TRBD2 aligns across 8 bases. The CDR3 covers 14 residues. Germline values: CDR1 DFQATT, CDR2 SNEGSKA (reference sequence). J gave up 3 bases and V 5 bases, and 7 bases lay outside the gene matches.

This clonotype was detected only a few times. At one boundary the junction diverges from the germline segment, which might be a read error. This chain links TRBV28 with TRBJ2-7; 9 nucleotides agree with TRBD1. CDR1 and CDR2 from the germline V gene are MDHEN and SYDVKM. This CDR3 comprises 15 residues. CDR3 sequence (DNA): TGTGCCGGCAGTCCGTCCGGGACAGGGAGCGCCGAGCAATACTTC. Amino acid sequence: CAGSPSGTGSAEQYF.

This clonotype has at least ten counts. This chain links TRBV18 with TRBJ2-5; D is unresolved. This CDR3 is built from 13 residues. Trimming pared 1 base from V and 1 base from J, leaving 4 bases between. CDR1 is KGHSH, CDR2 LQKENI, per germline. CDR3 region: CASSPRFQETQYF. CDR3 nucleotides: TGTGCCAGCTCACCACGATTCCAAGAGACCCAGTACTTC.

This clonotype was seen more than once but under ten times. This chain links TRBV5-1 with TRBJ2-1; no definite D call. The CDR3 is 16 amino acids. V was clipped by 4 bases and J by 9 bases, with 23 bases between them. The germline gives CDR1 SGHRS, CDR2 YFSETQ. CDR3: CASSDSAAALQAEQFF. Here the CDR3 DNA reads TGCGCCAGCAGCGACTCCGCGGCGGCCCTTCAGGCTGAGCAGTTCTTC.

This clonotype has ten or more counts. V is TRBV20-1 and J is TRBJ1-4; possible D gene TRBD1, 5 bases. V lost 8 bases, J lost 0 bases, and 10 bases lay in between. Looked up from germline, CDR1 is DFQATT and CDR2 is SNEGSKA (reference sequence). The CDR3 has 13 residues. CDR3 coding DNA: TGCAGTACGCGACAGTCAACTAATGAAAAACTGTTTTTT. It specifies CSTRQSTNEKLFF.

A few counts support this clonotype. This CDR3 is CASSISGTGTYGYTF. CDR3 DNA sequence: TGTGCCAGTAGTATCTCCGGGACAGGGACATATGGCTACACCTTC. The V call is TRBV19, the J call TRBJ1-2, with 9 bases identical to TRBD1. The CDR3 loop spans 15 amino acids. Germline-derived CDR1 and CDR2 are LNHDA and SQIVND (reference sequence). Trimming at V came to 3 bases and at J to 5 bases, leaving 7 bases not matched to a gene.

This CDR3 reads CASSLVGLQPQHF. In nucleotides, the CDR3 is TGTGCCAGCAGCTTGGTTGGACTCCAGCCCCAGCATTTT. The gene calls are TRBV5-5 and TRBJ1-5; D is unresolved. CDR3 length: 13 amino acids. CDR1 is SGHKS and CDR2 is YYEKEE in the germline V gene (reference sequence). Trimming stripped 0 bases from V and 7 bases from J, with 8 bases between.

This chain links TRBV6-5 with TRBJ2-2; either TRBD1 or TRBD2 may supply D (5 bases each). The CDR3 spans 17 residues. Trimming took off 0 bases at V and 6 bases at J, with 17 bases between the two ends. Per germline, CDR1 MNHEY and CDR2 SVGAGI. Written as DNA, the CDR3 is TGTGCCAGCAGTTACTCGGGGGAGAGCTTGGTACCCGGGGAGCTGTTTTTT. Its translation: CASSYSGESLVPGELFF.

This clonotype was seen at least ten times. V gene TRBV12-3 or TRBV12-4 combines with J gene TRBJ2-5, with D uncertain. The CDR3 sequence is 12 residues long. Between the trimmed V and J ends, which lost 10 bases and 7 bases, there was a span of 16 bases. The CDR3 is CATTGSLATQYF. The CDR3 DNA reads TGTGCCACCACCGGGTCCTTAGCGACCCAGTACTTC.

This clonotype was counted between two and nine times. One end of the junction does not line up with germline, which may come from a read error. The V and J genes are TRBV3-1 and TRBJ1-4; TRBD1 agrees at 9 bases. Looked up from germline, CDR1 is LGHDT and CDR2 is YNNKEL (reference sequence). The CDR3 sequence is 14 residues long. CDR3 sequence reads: CVSSQTGGDEKLFF. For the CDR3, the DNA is TGTGTCAGCAGCCAGACAGGGGGAGATGAAAAACTGTTTTTT.

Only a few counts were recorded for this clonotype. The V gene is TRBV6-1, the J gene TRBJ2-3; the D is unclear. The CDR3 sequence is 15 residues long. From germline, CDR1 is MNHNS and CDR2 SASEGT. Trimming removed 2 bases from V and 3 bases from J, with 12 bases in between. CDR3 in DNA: TGTGCCAGCAGTGAATCCTGGCCGTGGACAGATACGCAGTATTTT. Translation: CASSESWPWTDTQYF.

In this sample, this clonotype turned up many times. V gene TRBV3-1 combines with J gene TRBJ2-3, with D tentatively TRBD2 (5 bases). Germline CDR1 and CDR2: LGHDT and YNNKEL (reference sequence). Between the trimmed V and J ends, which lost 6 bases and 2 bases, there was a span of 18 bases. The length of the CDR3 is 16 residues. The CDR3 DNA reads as TGTGCCAGCAGTGACGGGCCGGAGGTCCCCACAGATACGCAGTATTTT. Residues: CASSDGPEVPTDTQYF.

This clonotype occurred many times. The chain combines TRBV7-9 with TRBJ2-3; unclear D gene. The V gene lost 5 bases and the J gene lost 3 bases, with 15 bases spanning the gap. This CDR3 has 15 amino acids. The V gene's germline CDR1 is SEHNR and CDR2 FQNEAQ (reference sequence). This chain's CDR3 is CASSLRDLGTDTQYF. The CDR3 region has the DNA TGTGCCAGCAGCCTAAGGGATCTGGGAACAGATACGCAGTATTTT.

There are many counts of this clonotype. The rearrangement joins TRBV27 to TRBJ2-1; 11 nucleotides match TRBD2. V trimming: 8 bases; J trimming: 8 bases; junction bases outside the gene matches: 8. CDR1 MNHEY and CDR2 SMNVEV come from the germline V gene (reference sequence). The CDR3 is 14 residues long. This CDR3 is CASFTSGSNDEQFF. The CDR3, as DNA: TGTGCCAGCTTCACTAGCGGGAGTAACGATGAGCAGTTCTTC.

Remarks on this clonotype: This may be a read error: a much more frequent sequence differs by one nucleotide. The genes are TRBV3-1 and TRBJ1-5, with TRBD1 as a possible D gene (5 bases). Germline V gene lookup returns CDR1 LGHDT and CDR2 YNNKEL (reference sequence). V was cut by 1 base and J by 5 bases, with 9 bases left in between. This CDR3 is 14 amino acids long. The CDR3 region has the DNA TGTGCCAGCAGCCAAGGCGGCAGGGATCAGCCCCAGCATTTT. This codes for CASSQGGRDQPQHF.

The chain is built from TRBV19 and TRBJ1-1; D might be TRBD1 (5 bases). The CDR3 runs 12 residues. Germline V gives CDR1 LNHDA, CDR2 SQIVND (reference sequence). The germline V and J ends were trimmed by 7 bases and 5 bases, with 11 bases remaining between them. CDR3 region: CASKQGSTEAFF. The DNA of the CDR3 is TGTGCCAGTAAGCAGGGAAGTACTGAAGCTTTCTTT.

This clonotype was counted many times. The CDR3 DNA reads as TGTGCCAGCAGCTTGGCTAGCGGGAGTATGTACGAGCAGTACTTC. Translating gives CASSLASGSMYEQYF. The chain is built from TRBV7-2 and TRBJ2-7, with 10 bases lining up with TRBD2. Germline CDR1 SGHTA, CDR2 FQGNSA. Trimming cost V 3 bases and J 4 bases; bases outside gene matches: 6. This CDR3 is 15 amino acids long.

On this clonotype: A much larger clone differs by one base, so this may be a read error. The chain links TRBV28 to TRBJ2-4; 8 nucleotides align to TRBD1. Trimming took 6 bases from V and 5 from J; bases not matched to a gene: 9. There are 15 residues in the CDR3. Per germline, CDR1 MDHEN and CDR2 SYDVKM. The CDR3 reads CASSQRTGIENIQYF. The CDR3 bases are TGTGCCAGCAGCCAACGGACAGGGATCGAAAACATTCAGTACTTC.

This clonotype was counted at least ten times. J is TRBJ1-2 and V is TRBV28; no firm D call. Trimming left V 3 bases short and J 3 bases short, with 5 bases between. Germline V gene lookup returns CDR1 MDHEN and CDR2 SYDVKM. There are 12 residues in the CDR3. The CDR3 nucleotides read TGTGCCAGCAGTTTCCCTTACTATGGCTACACCTTC. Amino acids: CASSFPYYGYTF.

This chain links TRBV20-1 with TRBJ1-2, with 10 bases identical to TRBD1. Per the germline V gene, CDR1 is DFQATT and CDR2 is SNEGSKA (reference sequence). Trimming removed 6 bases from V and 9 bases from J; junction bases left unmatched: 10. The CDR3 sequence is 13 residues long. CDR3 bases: TGCAGTGCCAGCCGGGACAGGGGCTTGAGCTACACCTTC. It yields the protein CSASRDRGLSYTF.

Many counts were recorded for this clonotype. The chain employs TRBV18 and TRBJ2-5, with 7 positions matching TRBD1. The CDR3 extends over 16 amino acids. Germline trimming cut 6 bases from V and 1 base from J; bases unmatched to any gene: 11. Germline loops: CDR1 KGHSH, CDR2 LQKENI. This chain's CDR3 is CASSPGRDSSQETQYF. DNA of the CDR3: TGTGCCAGCTCCCCCGGTCGGGACAGCAGCCAAGAGACCCAGTACTTC.

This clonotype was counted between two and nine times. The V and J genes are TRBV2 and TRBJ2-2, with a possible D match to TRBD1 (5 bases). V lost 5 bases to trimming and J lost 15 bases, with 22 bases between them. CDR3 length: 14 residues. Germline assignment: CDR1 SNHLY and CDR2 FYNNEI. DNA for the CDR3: TGTGCCAGCAGTCGCGCGGAGAACAAGCCCAGGGTGTTTTTT. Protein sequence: CASSRAENKPRVFF.

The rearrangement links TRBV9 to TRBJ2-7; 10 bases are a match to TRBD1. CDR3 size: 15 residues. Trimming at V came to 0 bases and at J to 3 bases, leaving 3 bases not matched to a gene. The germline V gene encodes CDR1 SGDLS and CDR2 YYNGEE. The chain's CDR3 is CASSVGGTGVYEQYF. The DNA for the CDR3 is TGTGCCAGCAGCGTAGGTGGGACAGGGGTCTACGAGCAGTACTTC.